The sequence of this TCR beta chain was determined in a study of neurological immune-mediated disorders. TCRdb processed the 5' RACE reads anew with MiXCR; each CDR3 protein has one entry. The table includes about 95,000 distinct CDR3 sequences, roughly 3.5% detected once. For this clonotype: Its antigen is not known.

Study-wide points: Multiple sclerosis, the disease with the least TCR clonal expansion, fell below healthy controls, whereas HTLV-1-associated myelopathy showed the most. Expanded clones shared no CDR3 amino acid sequences across subjects, suggesting private repertoires in all groups.

The CDR3 runs to 15 residues. V lost 3 bases to trimming and J lost 0 bases, with 8 bases between them. From germline, CDR1 is KGHSH and CDR2 LQKENI. The unsorted libraries originated from 2 million PBMCs kept at -80 C. The chain joins TRBV18 to TRBJ1-4; no firm D call. This TCR came from a woman aged 18-30 years with multiple sclerosis. Material: PBMCs. CDR3 loop: CASSPGYATNEKLFF. CDR3 nucleotides: TGTGCCAGCTCACCGGGCTATGCAACTAATGAAAAACTGTTTTTT.